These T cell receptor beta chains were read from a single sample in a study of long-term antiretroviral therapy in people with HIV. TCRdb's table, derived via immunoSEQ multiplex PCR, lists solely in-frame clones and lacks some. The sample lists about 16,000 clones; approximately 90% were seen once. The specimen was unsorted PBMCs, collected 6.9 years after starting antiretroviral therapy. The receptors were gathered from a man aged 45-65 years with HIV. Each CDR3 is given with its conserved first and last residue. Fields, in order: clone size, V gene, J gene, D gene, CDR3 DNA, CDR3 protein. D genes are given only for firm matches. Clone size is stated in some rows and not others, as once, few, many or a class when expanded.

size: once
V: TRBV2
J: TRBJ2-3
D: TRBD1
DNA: TGTGCCAGCACCTCTCGTGGACAGGGAATCACAGATACGCAGTATTTT
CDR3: CASTSRGQGITDTQYF

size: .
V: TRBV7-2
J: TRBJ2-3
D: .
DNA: TGTGCCAGCAGCTTAGGTGCAGGGCTGAGCACAGATACGCAGTATTTT
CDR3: CASSLGAGLSTDTQYF

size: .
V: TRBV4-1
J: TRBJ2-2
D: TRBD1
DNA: TGCGCCAGCAGCCATGAACCTATGACAGGGGGTATCACCGGGGAGCTGTTTTTT
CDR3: CASSHEPMTGGITGELFF

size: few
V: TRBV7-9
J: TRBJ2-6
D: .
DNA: TGTGCCAGCAGTGACGCTGGGGCCAACGTCCTGACTTTC
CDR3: CASSDAGANVLTF

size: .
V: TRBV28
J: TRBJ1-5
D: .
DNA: TGTGCCGGGAGTAGTGGTAGTCGCCATCAGCCCCAGCATTTT
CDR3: CAGSSGSRHQPQHF

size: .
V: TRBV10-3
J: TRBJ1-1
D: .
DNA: TGTGCCATCAGTGACCCGGACACTGAAGCTTTCTTT
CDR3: CAISDPDTEAFF

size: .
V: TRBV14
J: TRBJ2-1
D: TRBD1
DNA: TGTGCCAGCAGCCAGCGCCGGGACAGAACCTACAATGAGCAGTTCTTC
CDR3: CASSQRRDRTYNEQFF

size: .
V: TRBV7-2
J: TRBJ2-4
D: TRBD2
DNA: TGTGCCAGCAGCCCAGACTCGACGGGAGGGAGGGGAAACATTCAGTACTTC
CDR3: CASSPDSTGGRGNIQYF

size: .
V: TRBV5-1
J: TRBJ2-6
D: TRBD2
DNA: TGCGCCAGCAGCTCCAATGCGGGAGGTGCTCTTTTC
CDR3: CASSSNAGGALF

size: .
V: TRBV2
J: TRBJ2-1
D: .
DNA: TGTGCCAGCTGCCGGGGCTCGTACAATGAGCAGTTCTTC
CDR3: CASCRGSYNEQFF

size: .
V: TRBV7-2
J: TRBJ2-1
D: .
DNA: TGTGCCAGCAGCTTAGTCCCTAAGGACCAGCGGAGGAACAATGAGCAGTTCTTC
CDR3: CASSLVPKDQRRNNEQFF

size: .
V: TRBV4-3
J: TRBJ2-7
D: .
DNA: TGCGCCAGCAGCCAAATAGCCGGGGCTACCCCCTACGAGCAGTACTTC
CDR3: CASSQIAGATPYEQYF

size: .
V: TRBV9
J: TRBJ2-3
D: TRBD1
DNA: TGTGCCAGCAGCGTAGCTTCGGACGAGGGGGCTACCACAGATACGCAGTATTTT
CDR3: CASSVASDEGATTDTQYF

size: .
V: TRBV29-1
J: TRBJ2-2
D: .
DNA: TGCAGCGTTGAAGGCGACAGAGAGAAGAACACCGGGGAGCTGTTTTTT
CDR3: CSVEGDREKNTGELFF

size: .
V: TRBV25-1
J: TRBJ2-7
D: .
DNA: TGTGCCAGCAGTGAATGGGGTTTAGTGGAGCAGTACTTC
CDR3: CASSEWGLVEQYF

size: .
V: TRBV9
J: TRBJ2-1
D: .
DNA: TGTGCCAGCAGCGTAGACCCAGCGTTGGTCTCCTACAATGAGCAGTTCTTC
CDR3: CASSVDPALVSYNEQFF

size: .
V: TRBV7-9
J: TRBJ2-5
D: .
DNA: TGTGCCAGCAGCTCGATGGAGGAGACCCAGTACTTC
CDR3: CASSSMEETQYF

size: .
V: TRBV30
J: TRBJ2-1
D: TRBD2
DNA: TGTGCCTGGAGTCGAGGGGGGGCTAGCGGGAGTATAAATTTGGATGAGCAGTTCTTC
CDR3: CAWSRGGASGSINLDEQFF

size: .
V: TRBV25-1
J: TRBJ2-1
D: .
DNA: TGTGCCAGCAGTGAAATAATAGGCCAAGGCTCCTACAATGAGCAGTTCTTC
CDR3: CASSEIIGQGSYNEQFF

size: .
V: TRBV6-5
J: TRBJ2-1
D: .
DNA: TGTGCCAGCAGTTCGGCCATCTACAATGAGCAGTTCTTC
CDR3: CASSSAIYNEQFF

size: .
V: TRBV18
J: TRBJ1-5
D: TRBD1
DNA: TGTGCCAGCTCGATGACAGGGCTTCAGCCCCAGCATTTT
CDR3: CASSMTGLQPQHF

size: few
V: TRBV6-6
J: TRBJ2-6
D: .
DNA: TGTGCCAGCAGTTACTCGAGAGGGCCTGGGGCCAACGTCCTGACTTTC
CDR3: CASSYSRGPGANVLTF

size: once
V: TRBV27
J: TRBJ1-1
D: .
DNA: TGTGCCAGCAGTTTGATGGGTCAGACTGAAGCTTTCTTT
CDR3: CASSLMGQTEAFF

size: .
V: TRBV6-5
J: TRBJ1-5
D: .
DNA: TGTGCCAGCAGCCTGGACAGAAATCAGCCCCAGCATTTT
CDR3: CASSLDRNQPQHF

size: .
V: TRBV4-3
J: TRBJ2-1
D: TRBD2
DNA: TGCGCCAGCAGCCTCACTAGCGGGAGTTACAATGAGCAGTTCTTC
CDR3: CASSLTSGSYNEQFF

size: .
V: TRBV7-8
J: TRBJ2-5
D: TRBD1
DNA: TGTGCCAGCAGCTTAGGGACAGGGAAGGAGACCCAGTACTTC
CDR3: CASSLGTGKETQYF

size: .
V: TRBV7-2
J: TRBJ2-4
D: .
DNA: TGTGCCAGCAGCTTACTCCGGGAGTTGGACATTCAGTACTTC
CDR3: CASSLLRELDIQYF

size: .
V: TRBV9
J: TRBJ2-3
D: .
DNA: TGTGCCAGCAGATCAGGGGTGGGAACAACTAGCACAGATACGCAGTATTTT
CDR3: CASRSGVGTTSTDTQYF

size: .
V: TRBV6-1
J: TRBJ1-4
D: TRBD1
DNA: TGTGCCAGCAGCGGACAGGGGATGAATGAAAAACTGTTTTTT
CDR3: CASSGQGMNEKLFF

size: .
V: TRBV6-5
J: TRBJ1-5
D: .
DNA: TGTGCCACTAGTCAGAGGGCCACAAATCAGCCCCAGCATTTT
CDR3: CATSQRATNQPQHF

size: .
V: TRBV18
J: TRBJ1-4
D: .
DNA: TGTGCCAGCTCACCAGAGGCGCAGGGGAAAAATGAAAAACTGTTTTTT
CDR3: CASSPEAQGKNEKLFF